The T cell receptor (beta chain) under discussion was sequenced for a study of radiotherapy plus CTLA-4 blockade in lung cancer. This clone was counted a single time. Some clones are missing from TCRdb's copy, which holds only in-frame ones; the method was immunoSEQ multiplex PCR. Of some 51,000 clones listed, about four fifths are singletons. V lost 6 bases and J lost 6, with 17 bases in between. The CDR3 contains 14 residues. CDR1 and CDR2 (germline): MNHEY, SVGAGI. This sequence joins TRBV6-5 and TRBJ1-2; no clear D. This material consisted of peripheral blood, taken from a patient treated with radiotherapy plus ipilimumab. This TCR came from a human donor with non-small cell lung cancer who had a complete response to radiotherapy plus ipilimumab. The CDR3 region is CASSSRSRGDGYTF. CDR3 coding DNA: TGTGCCAGCAGCTCCAGGTCCCGGGGAGATGGCTACACCTTC.